The T cell receptor (beta chain) described here comes from a study of cytomegalovirus exposure and HLA in healthy donors. Study-level findings and limits: Immune exposure information comprised only CMV serostatus.

The CDR3 consists of 13 residues. The V and J ends lost 6 bases and 2 bases respectively, with 10 bases between them. CDR1 is SGDLS, CDR2 YYNGEE, per germline. PCR was performed using 60 Vbeta and 13 Jbeta primers. Profiling relied on immunoSEQ multiplex PCR, and the TCRdb table lists in-frame clones only, not all of them. The table has about 210,000 clones, roughly 90% seen once. This clone was counted a single time. What it binds is unknown. This chain joins TRBV9 and TRBJ2-3; D perhaps matches TRBD2 (6 bases). The sequencing input was PBMCs. This clonotype originated in a boy aged 2 to 10 in good health and CMV-seronegative. In DNA, the CDR3 is TGTGCCAGCACCACGGGGGTCACAGATACGCAGTATTTT. It encodes CASTTGVTDTQYF.